In its sample, the clone carrying this TCR beta chain was seen once. Produced via immunoSEQ multiplex PCR; TCRdb's table is partial and in-frame only. The table shows some 87,000 clones, with under 95% occurring only once. The ends were cut back, 3 bases at V and 1 base at J, with 7 bases in the middle. There are 13 residues in the CDR3. Germline lookup yields CDR1 SGDLS and CDR2 YYNGEE. The data stem from a study of OX40 agonist ivuxolimab in advanced cancers. The chain has TRBV9 and TRBJ1-1, with D possibly TRBD1 on 5 matching bases. The TCR originated in an adult with an advanced solid tumor such as melanoma, head and neck, liver or kidney cancer. This sample comprised CD4+ or CD8+ T cells sorted from blood, obtained in a trial of the OX40 agonist ivuxolimab. The chain's CDR3 is CASSAGANTEAFF. CDR3 DNA: TGTGCCAGCAGCGCCGGGGCGAACACTGAAGCTTTCTTT. The full variable domain, with the rest looked up from reference TRBV9 and TRBJ1-1, is DSGVTQTPKHLITATGQRVTLRCSPRSGDLSVYWYQQSLDQGLQFLIQYYNGEERAKGNILERFSAQQFPDLHSELNLSSLELGDSALYFCASSAGANTEAFFGQGTRLTVV.